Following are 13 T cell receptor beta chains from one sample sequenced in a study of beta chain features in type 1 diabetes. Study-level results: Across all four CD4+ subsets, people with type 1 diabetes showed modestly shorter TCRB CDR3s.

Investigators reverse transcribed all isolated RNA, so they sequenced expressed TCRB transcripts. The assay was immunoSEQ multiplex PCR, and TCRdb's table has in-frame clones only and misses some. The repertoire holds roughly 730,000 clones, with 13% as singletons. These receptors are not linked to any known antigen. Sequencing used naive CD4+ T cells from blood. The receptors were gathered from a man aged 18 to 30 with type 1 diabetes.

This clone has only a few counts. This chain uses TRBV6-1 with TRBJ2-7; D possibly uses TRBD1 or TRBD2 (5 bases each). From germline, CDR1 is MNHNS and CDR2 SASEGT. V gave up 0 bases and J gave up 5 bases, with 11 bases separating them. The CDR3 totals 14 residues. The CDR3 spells CASSEAVRGHEQYF. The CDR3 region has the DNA TGTGCCAGCAGTGAAGCAGTGAGGGGCCACGAGCAGTACTTC.

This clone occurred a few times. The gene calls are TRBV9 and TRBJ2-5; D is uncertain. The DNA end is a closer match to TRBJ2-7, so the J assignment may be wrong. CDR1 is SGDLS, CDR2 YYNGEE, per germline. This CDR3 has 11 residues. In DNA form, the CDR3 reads TGTGCCAGCAGCGTAGGGAACGAGCAGTACTTC. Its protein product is CASSVGNEQYF.

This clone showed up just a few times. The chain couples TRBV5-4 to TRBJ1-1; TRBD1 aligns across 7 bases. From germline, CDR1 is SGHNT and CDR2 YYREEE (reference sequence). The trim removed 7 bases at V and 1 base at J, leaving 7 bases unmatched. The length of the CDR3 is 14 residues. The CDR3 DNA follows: TGTGCCAGCTTACGACAGGGCGAGAACACTGAAGCTTTCTTT. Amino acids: CASLRQGENTEAFF.

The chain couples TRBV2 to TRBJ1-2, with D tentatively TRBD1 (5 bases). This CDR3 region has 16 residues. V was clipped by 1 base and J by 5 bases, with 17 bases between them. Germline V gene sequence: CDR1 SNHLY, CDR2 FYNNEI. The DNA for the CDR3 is TGTGCCAGCAGTGAAGGCCGGACCAGTGGGGGTTATGGCTACACCTTC. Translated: CASSEGRTSGGYGYTF.

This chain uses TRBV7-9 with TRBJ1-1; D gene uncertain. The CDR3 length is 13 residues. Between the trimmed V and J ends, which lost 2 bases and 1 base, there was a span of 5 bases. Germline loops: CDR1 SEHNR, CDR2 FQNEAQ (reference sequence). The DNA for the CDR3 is TGTGCCAGCAGCTTATACCCGAACACTGAAGCTTTCTTT. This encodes CASSLYPNTEAFF.

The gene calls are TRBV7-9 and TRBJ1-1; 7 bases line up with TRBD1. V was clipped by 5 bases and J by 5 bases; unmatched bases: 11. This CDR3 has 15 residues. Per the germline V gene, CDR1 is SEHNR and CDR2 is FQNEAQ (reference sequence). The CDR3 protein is CASSPGDRDGTEAFF. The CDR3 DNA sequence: TGTGCCAGCAGCCCAGGAGACAGGGATGGAACTGAAGCTTTCTTT. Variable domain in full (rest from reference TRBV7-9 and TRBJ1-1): DTGVSQNPRHKITKRGQNVTFRCDPISEHNRLYWYRQTLGQGPEFLTYFQNEAQLEKSRLLSDRFSAERPKGSFSTLEIQRTEQGDSAMYLCASSPGDRDGTEAFFGQGTRLTVV.

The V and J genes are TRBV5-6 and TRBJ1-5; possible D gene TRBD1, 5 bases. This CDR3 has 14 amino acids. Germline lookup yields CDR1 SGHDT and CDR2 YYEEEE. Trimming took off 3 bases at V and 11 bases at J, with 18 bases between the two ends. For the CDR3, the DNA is TGTGCCAGCAGCTCCCTTGACAGAGGTACAGCCCAGCATTTT. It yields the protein CASSSLDRGTAQHF.

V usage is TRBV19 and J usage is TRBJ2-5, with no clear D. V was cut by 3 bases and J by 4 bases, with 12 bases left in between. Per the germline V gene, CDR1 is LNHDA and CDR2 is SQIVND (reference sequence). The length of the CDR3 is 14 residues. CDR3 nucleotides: TGTGCCAGTAGTATTGGGCCAGGCGGAGAGACCCAGTACTTC. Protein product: CASSIGPGGETQYF. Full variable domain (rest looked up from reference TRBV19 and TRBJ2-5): DGGITQSPKYLFRKEGQNVTLSCEQNLNHDAMYWYRQDPGQGLRLIYYSQIVNDFQKGDIAEGYSVSREKKESFPLTVTSAQKNPTAFYLCASSIGPGGETQYFGPGTRLLVL.

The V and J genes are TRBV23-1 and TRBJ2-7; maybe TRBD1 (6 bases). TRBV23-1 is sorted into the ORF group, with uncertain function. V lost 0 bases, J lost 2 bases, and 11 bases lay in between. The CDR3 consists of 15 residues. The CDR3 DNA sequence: TGCGCCAGCAGTCAATCGGTCAGGGGACCCTACGAGCAGTACTTC. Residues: CASSQSVRGPYEQYF.

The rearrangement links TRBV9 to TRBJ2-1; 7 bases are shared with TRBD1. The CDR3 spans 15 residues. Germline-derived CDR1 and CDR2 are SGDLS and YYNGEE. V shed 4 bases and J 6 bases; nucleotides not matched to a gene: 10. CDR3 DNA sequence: TGTGCCAGCAGCAACAACAGGGGAATGGGCAATGAGCAGTTCTTC. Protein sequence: CASSNNRGMGNEQFF. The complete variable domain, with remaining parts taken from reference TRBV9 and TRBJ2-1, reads DSGVTQTPKHLITATGQRVTLRCSPRSGDLSVYWYQQSLDQGLQFLIQYYNGEERAKGNILERFSAQQFPDLHSELNLSSLELGDSALYFCASSNNRGMGNEQFFGPGTRLTVL.

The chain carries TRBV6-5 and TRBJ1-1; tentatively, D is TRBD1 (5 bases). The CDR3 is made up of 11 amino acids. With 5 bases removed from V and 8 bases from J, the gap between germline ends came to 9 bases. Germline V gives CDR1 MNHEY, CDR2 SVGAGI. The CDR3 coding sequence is TGTGCCAGCAGTGTCGGGGCGGAAGCTTTCTTT. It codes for CASSVGAEAFF.

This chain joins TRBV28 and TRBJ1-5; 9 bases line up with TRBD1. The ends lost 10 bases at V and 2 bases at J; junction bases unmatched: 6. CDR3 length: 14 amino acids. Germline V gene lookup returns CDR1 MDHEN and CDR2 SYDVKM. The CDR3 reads CATVGTGRNQPQHF. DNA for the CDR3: TGTGCCACGGTCGGGACAGGGCGCAATCAGCCCCAGCATTTT.

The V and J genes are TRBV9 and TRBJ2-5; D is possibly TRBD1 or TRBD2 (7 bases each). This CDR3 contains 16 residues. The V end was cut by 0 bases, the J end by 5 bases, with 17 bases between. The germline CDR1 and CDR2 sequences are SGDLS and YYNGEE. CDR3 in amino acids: CASSVEDREGGETQYF. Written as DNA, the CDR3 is TGTGCCAGCAGCGTAGAAGACAGGGAGGGTGGGGAGACCCAGTACTTC.